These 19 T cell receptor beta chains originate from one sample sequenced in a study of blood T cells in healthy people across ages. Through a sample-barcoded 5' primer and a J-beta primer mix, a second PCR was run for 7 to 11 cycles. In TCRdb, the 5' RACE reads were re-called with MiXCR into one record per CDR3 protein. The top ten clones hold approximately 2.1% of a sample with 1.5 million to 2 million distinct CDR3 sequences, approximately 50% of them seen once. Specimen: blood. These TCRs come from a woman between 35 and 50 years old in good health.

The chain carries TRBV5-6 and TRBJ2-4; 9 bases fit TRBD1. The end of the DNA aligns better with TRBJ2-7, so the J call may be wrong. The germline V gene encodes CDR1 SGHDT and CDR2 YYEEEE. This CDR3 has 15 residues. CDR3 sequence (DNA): TGTGCCAGCAGCCCCCAACAGGGGGCAGGTTACGAGCAGTACTTC. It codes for CASSPQQGAGYEQYF.

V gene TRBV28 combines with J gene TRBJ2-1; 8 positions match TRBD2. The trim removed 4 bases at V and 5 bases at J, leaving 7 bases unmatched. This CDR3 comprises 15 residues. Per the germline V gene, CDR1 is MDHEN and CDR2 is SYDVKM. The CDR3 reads CASSSAGTRDNEQFF. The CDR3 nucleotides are TGTGCCAGCAGTTCTGCCGGGACTAGAGACAATGAGCAGTTCTTC.

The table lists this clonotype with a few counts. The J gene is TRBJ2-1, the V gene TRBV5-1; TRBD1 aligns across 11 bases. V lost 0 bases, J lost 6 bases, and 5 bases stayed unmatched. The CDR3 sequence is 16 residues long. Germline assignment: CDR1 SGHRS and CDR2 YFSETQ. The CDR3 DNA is TGCGCCAGCAGCTTGGTCTGGGACAGGGGGACCAATGAGCAGTTCTTC. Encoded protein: CASSLVWDRGTNEQFF.

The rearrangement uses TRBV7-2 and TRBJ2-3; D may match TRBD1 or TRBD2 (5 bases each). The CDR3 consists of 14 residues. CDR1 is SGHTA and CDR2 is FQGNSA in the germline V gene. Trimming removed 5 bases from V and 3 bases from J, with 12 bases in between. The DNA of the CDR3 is TGTGCCAGCAGCCCGGGACGCCGGACAGATACGCAGTATTTT. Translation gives CASSPGRRTDTQYF.

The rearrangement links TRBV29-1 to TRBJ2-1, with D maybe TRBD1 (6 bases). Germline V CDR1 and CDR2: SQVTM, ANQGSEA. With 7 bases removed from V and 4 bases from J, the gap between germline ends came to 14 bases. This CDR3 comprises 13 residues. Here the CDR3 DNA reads TGCAGCGCGGAGAGAACAGGGTACAATGAGCAGTTCTTC. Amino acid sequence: CSAERTGYNEQFF.

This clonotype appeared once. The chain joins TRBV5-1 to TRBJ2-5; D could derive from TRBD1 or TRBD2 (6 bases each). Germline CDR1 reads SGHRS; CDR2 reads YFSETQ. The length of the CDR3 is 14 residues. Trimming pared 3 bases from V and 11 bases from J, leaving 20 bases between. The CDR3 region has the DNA TGCGCCAGCAGCTGGGGCTCCGGGGGCCCTGAGCAGTACTTC. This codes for CASSWGSGGPEQYF.

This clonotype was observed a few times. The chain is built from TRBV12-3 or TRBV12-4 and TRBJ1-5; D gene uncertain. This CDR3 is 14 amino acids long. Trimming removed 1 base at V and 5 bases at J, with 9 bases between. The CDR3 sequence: CASSLGGDYQPQHF. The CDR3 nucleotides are TGTGCCAGCAGTTTAGGGGGAGACTATCAGCCCCAGCATTTT.

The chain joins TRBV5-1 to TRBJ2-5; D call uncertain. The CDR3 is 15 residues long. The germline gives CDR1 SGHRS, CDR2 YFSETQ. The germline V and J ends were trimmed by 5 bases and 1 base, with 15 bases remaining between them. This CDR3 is CASRLRLSPQETQYF. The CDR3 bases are TGCGCCAGCAGACTTAGACTCTCACCCCAAGAGACCCAGTACTTC.

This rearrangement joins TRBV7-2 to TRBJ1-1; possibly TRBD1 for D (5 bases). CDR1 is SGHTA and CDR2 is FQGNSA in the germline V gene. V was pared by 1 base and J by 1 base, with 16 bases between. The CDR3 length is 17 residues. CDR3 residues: CASSLVAGSMRNTEAFF. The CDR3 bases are TGTGCCAGCAGCTTAGTGGCAGGGTCAATGAGGAACACTGAAGCTTTCTTT.

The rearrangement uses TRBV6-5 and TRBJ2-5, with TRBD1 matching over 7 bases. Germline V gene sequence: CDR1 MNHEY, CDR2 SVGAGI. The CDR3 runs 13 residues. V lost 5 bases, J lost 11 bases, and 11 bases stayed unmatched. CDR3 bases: TGTGCCAGCAGTCCTCGACAGGGAAGCAAGCAGTACTTC. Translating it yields CASSPRQGSKQYF.

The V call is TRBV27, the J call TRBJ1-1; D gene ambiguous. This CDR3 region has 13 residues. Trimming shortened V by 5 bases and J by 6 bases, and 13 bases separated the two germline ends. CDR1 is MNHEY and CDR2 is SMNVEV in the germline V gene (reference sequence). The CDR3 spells CASSVQNRAEAFF. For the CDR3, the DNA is TGTGCCAGCAGTGTACAGAATCGCGCTGAAGCTTTCTTT.

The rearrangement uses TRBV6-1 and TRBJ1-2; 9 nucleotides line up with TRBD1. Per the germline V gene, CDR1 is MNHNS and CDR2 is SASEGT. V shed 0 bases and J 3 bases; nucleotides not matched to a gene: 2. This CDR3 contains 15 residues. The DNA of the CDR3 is TGTGCCAGCAGTGAAGCAACAGGGGGCCACTATGGCTACACCTTC. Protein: CASSEATGGHYGYTF.

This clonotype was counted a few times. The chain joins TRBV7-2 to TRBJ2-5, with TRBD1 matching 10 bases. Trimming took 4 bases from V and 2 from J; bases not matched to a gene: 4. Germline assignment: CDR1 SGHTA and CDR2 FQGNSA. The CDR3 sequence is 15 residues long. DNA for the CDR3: TGTGCCAGCAGCTCGGGACAGGGGCGACAAGAGACCCAGTACTTC. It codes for CASSSGQGRQETQYF. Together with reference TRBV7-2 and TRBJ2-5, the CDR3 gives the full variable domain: GAGVSQSPSNKVTEKGKDVELRCDPISGHTALYWYRQSLGQGLEFLIYFQGNSAPDKSGLPSDRFSAERTGGSVSTLTIQRTQQEDSAVYLCASSSGQGRQETQYFGPGTRLLVL.

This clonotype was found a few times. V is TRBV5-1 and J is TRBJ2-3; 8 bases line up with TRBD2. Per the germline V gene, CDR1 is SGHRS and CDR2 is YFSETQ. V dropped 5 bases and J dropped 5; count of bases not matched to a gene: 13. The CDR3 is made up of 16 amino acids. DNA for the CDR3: TGCGCCAGCAGTCACAAACCGGGACTAGTTGAAGATACGCAGTATTTT. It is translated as CASSHKPGLVEDTQYF.

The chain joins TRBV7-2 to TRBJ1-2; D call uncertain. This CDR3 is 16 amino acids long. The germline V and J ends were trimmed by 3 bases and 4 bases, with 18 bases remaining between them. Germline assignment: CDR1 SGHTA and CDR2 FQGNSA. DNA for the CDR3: TGTGCCAGCAGCTTCGACCTAGAAGGAGGAACCTATGGCTACACCTTC. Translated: CASSFDLEGGTYGYTF.

The CDR3 sequence is CASSQDTGRQETQYF. The CDR3 DNA follows: TGCGCCAGCAGCCAAGATACGGGACGCCAAGAGACCCAGTACTTC. This sequence joins TRBV4-3 and TRBJ2-5; perhaps D is TRBD1 or TRBD2 (5 bases each). V lost 0 bases and J 1 base, leaving 9 bases between the germline ends. CDR1 is LGHNA, CDR2 YSLEER, per germline. The CDR3 is 15 residues long.

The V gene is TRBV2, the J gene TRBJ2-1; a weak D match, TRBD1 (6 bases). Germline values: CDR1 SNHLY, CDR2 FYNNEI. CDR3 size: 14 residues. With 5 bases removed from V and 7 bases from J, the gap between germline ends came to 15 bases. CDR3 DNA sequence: TGTGCCAGCAGTATATTACAGGGTAGGAATGAGCAGTTCTTC. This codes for CASSILQGRNEQFF.

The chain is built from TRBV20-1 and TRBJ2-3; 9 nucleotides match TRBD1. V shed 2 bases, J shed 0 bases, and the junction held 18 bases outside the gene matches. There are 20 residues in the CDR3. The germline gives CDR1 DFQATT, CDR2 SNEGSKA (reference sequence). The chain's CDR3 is CSARPRQGVLVNPSTDTQYF. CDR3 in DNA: TGCAGTGCTAGACCCAGACAGGGGGTGCTAGTAAACCCAAGCACAGATACGCAGTATTTT.

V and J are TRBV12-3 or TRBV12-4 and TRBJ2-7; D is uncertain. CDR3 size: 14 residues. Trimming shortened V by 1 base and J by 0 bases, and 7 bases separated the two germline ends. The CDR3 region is CASSLDRPSYEQYF. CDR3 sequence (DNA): TGTGCCAGCAGTTTAGATCGGCCCTCCTACGAGCAGTACTTC.